This paragraph reports one TCR beta chain. The data derive from a study of T cells in Graves' hyperthyroidism and ophthalmopathy. Trimming cost V 0 bases and J 5 bases; bases outside gene matches: 7. From germline, CDR1 is ENHRY and CDR2 SYGVKD. This CDR3 comprises 16 residues. With duration under 3 months, ophthalmopathy was active: Clinical Activity Score at least 3, NOSPECS at least 4. Extraction of PBMCs used 10 ml of fresh peripheral blood. Amplified TCR beta CDR3 regions derived from RNA transcripts. With the HTBI primer set, the TCR CDR3 went through a first round of RT-PCR. Each CDR3 protein is one row after TCRdb ran MiXCR on the multiplex PCR reads. The sample records almost 500,000 distinct CDR3 sequences, about 20% being singletons.

This TCR was recovered from a woman aged 70-85 years with Graves' ophthalmopathy. This chain joins TRBV10-3 and TRBJ1-5; 7 positions match TRBD1. Sequences were obtained from blood. The CDR3 nucleotides read TGTGCCATCAGTGAGTCTTCGGCAGGGGGGTATCAGCCCCAGCATTTT. It specifies CAISESSAGGYQPQHF.